This T cell receptor (beta chain) stems from a study of control samples from healthy donors and cancer patients. Clones were sequenced by immunoSEQ multiplex PCR, and TCRdb holds only the in-frame ones, with some missing. This table holds 260,000 or so clones, around 79% found once. The ends were cut back, 8 bases at V and 9 bases at J, with 11 bases in the middle. Germline V gives CDR1 MDHEN, CDR2 SYDVKM. This CDR3 region has 12 residues. The chain uses TRBV28 and TRBJ1-6, with D tentatively TRBD1 (5 bases). This TCR was recovered from a woman aged 60 to 75 with lung cancer. The source material was PBMCs. The CDR3 loop is CASRREASPLHF. The CDR3 DNA follows: TGTGCCAGCCGCAGGGAAGCTTCACCCCTCCACTTT.